The 26 T cell receptor beta chains in this list originate from one sample, sequenced in a study of T cells after posttransplantation cyclophosphamide. A marrow graft followed busulfan-fludarabine conditioning, with cyclophosphamide on days +3 and +4. Sequenced by immunoSEQ multiplex PCR; TCRdb stores in-frame clones only, minus some. The sample yields about 11,000 clones, around nine tenths seen once. Sequencing used CD4+ T cells sorted from PBMCs, obtained after allogeneic stem cell transplant with posttransplant cyclophosphamide. The receptor set was obtained from a male patient aged 30 to 39 who received an allogeneic stem cell transplant from a related donor, was CMV-positive, and had acute GVHD only. Some T cells may be the graft donor's.

V gene TRBV19 combines with J gene TRBJ2-6, with a possible D match to TRBD1 (6 bases). The CDR3 is 17 amino acids. The V end was cut by 4 bases, the J end by 0 bases, with 13 bases between. Germline V gives CDR1 LNHDA, CDR2 SQIVND (reference sequence). CDR3 loop: CASSTQGQSSGANVLTF. CDR3 nucleotides: TGTGCCAGTAGTACACAGGGTCAGAGCTCTGGGGCCAACGTCCTGACTTTC.

The V and J genes are TRBV7-2 and TRBJ1-2, with 12 bases that match TRBD1. The V gene's germline CDR1 is SGHTA and CDR2 FQGNSA. J gave up 4 bases and V 6 bases, and 6 bases lay outside the gene matches. This CDR3 is built from 15 residues. Here the CDR3 reads CASRSPGQGAYGYTF. In DNA, the CDR3 is TGTGCCAGCAGAAGTCCGGGACAGGGGGCCTATGGCTACACCTTC.

This rearrangement joins TRBV4-2 to TRBJ1-1; TRBD1 agrees at 11 bases. Germline loops: CDR1 LGHNA, CDR2 YNFKEQ. Trimming cost V 3 bases and J 10 bases; bases outside gene matches: 7. The CDR3 contains 14 residues. The CDR3 protein is CASSQDRGLKGAFF. CDR3 sequence (DNA): TGTGCCAGCAGCCAGGACAGGGGGCTCAAAGGAGCTTTCTTT.

The gene calls are TRBV19 and TRBJ1-6; the D is unclear. V lost 4 bases and J 8 bases, leaving 15 bases between the germline ends. CDR1 LNHDA and CDR2 SQIVND come from the germline V gene (reference sequence). The CDR3 has 15 amino acids. In DNA, the CDR3 is TGTGCCAGTAGTAGCGGAGGGCCTGTTGATTCACCCCTCCACTTT. It translates to CASSSGGPVDSPLHF.

V and J are TRBV12-5 and TRBJ1-1, with a tentative D call TRBD1 (5 bases). V lost 5 bases, J lost 7 bases, and 11 bases lay in between. In germline, CDR1 is LGHNT, CDR2 FRNRAP. The CDR3 sequence is 12 residues long. The CDR3 spells CASGPEQGEAFF. The CDR3 bases are TGTGCTAGTGGTCCGGAGCAGGGTGAAGCTTTCTTT. The entire variable domain, with the rest obtained from reference TRBV12-5 and TRBJ1-1, is as follows: DARVTQTPRHKVTEMGQEVTMRCQPILGHNTVFWYRQTMMQGLELLAYFRNRAPLDDSGMPKDRFSAEMPDATLATLKIQPSEPRDSAVYFCASGPEQGEAFFGQGTRLTVV.

V is TRBV18 and J is TRBJ2-7; 10 bases map to TRBD1. This CDR3 has 14 amino acids. J lost 4 bases, V lost 2 bases, and 2 bases had no gene match. In germline, CDR1 is KGHSH, CDR2 LQKENI. The CDR3 bases are TGTGCCAGCTCACCAGGGACAGGGGATTACGAGCAGTACTTC. It encodes CASSPGTGDYEQYF.

The chain couples TRBV6-5 to TRBJ1-5, with TRBD1 matching over 9 bases. This CDR3 contains 15 residues. Trimming at V came to 6 bases and at J to 3 bases, leaving 6 bases not matched to a gene. Germline V CDR1 and CDR2: MNHEY, SVGAGI. The CDR3 loop is CASSSEQGANQPQHF. The CDR3, as DNA: TGTGCCAGCAGCTCAGAACAGGGGGCCAATCAGCCCCAGCATTTT.

V gene TRBV18 combines with J gene TRBJ2-5, with TRBD2 matching 10 bases. Germline loops: CDR1 KGHSH, CDR2 LQKENI. The length of the CDR3 is 16 residues. After removal of 0 bases from V and 5 bases from J, the junction contained 6 bases not matched to a gene. As DNA, the CDR3 is TGTGCCAGCTCACCACCCCTAGCGGGGGTTGGTGAGACCCAGTACTTC. It is translated as CASSPPLAGVGETQYF.

This chain joins TRBV30 and TRBJ1-5; D may be TRBD1 (5 bases). Germline CDR1 reads GTSNPN; CDR2 reads SVGIG (reference sequence). Trimming stripped 1 base from V and 2 bases from J, with 12 bases between. This CDR3 has 15 residues. CDR3: CAWSGGDDGNQPQHF. In DNA, the CDR3 is TGTGCCTGGAGTGGGGGGGATGACGGCAATCAGCCCCAGCATTTT. The full variable domain, with the rest looked up from reference TRBV30 and TRBJ1-5, is SQTIHQWPATLVQPVGSPLSLECTVEGTSNPNLYWYRQAAGRGLQLLFYSVGIGQISSEVPQNLSASRPQDRQFILSSKKLLLSDSGFYLCAWSGGDDGNQPQHFGDGTRLSIL.

This clone is a singleton in its sample. The chain joins TRBV6-4 to TRBJ2-3; a possible D gene is TRBD2 (6 bases). The germline V and J ends were trimmed by 4 bases and 0 bases, with 11 bases remaining between them. There are 15 residues in the CDR3. Germline-derived CDR1 and CDR2 are MRHNA and SNTAGT. The DNA for the CDR3 is TGTGCCAGCAGTGCGGAGGGGCGTAGCACAGATACGCAGTATTTT. It codes for CASSAEGRSTDTQYF.

The rearrangement links TRBV29-1 to TRBJ1-3; D is uncertain. Looked up from germline, CDR1 is SQVTM and CDR2 is ANQGSEA. Deletions cut 5 bases from V and 0 bases from J, with 11 bases between. This CDR3 spans 14 amino acids. CDR3 nucleotides: TGCAGCGTTTCTCCCCGCAGCTCTGGAAACACCATATATTTT. The encoded protein is CSVSPRSSGNTIYF.

The rearrangement joins TRBV6-9 to TRBJ1-1; D unclear. Germline CDR1 reads MNHGY; CDR2 reads SVAAGI. The CDR3 contains 11 residues. V was clipped by 6 bases and J by 7 bases, with 9 bases between them. The CDR3 nucleotides are TGTGCCAGCAGCCGTAATATTGAAGCTTTCTTT. This translates into CASSRNIEAFF.

This clone was picked up one time. The V gene is TRBV4-3, the J gene TRBJ2-2, with D possibly TRBD1 on 5 matching bases. Trimming took 2 bases from V and 0 from J, leaving 10 bases between them. CDR3 length: 16 residues. CDR1 is LGHNA and CDR2 is YSLEER in the germline V gene. The CDR3 DNA reads TGCGCCAGCAGCCAAAGACAGAGCGCGAACACCGGGGAGCTGTTTTTT. Translation gives CASSQRQSANTGELFF.

V is TRBV7-2 and J is TRBJ2-7; possibly TRBD2 for D (6 bases). This CDR3 is built from 15 residues. Germline CDR1 is SGHTA and CDR2 is FQGNSA. Trimming cost V 5 bases and J 4 bases, with 18 bases left between them. The CDR3 sequence is CASSPRSSGGYEQYF. The CDR3 nucleotides are TGTGCCAGCAGCCCGCGGTCATCCGGGGGTTACGAGCAGTACTTC. The full variable domain, rest sourced from reference TRBV7-2 and TRBJ2-7, is GAGVSQSPSNKVTEKGKDVELRCDPISGHTALYWYRQSLGQGLEFLIYFQGNSAPDKSGLPSDRFSAERTGGSVSTLTIQRTQQEDSAVYLCASSPRSSGGYEQYFGPGTRLTVT.

The rearrangement joins TRBV5-1 to TRBJ2-2, with D possibly matching TRBD2 (6 bases). There are 17 residues in the CDR3. V lost 2 bases and J lost 0, with 14 bases in between. In germline, CDR1 is SGHRS, CDR2 YFSETQ. The CDR3 DNA is TGCGCCAGCAGCTTATTTGCCGGGACTTCGAACACCGGGGAGCTGTTTTTT. The encoded protein is CASSLFAGTSNTGELFF.

The chain carries TRBV5-1 and TRBJ1-6; no reliable D call. This CDR3 has 15 amino acids. Germline CDR1 SGHRS, CDR2 YFSETQ. V lost 4 bases, J lost 7 bases, and 15 bases lay in between. The CDR3 sequence is CASSLDYTKNSPLHF. CDR3 DNA: TGCGCCAGCAGCCTTGACTATACGAAGAATTCACCCCTCCACTTT.

The chain is built from TRBV2 and TRBJ2-5; TRBD1 matches 11 bases. V dropped 9 bases and J dropped 4; count of bases not matched to a gene: 13. The CDR3 loop spans 16 amino acids. The germline V gene has CDR1 SNHLY and CDR2 FYNNEI. CDR3 bases: TGTGCCAGTAACTTCCGGGACAGGGGGAGTTTAGAGACCCAGTACTTC. Translated, it gives CASNFRDRGSLETQYF. Full variable domain (outside the CDR3, taken from reference TRBV2 and TRBJ2-5): EPEVTQTPSHQVTQMGQEVILRCVPISNHLYFYWYRQILGQKVEFLVSFYNNEISEKSEIFDDQFSVERPDGSNFTLKIRSTKLEDSAMYFCASNFRDRGSLETQYFGPGTRLLVL.

The V and J genes are TRBV5-6 and TRBJ2-7; D remains unclear. The CDR3 loop spans 12 amino acids. Between the trimmed V and J ends, which lost 0 bases and 2 bases, there was a span of 3 bases. Per the germline V gene, CDR1 is SGHDT and CDR2 is YYEEEE. The CDR3 DNA sequence: TGTGCCAGCAGCTTGGCTGCCTACGAGCAGTACTTC. Its protein product is CASSLAAYEQYF.

The chain joins TRBV6-5 to TRBJ1-2; 8 nucleotides match TRBD1. CDR3 length: 15 residues. Germline V CDR1 and CDR2: MNHEY, SVGAGI. Losses at the gene ends were 6 bases for V and 5 bases for J; bases not matched to a gene: 11. The CDR3 is CASRKSGTGMYGYTF. CDR3 DNA sequence: TGTGCCAGCAGAAAAAGTGGGACAGGCATGTATGGCTACACCTTC.

The genes are TRBV30 and TRBJ2-7, with D possibly being TRBD2 (6 bases). V lost 4 bases to trimming and J lost 4 bases, with 14 bases between them. The CDR3 covers 13 residues. The germline CDR1 and CDR2 sequences are GTSNPN and SVGIG (reference sequence). CDR3 sequence reads: CAWNQRADYEQYF. As DNA, the CDR3 is TGTGCCTGGAACCAGCGGGCAGATTACGAGCAGTACTTC.

The rearrangement uses TRBV7-2 and TRBJ2-1, with D possibly being TRBD2 (6 bases). CDR3 length: 14 amino acids. Per germline, CDR1 SGHTA and CDR2 FQGNSA. Between the trimmed V and J ends, which lost 5 bases and 4 bases, there was a span of 12 bases. For the CDR3, the DNA is TGTGCCAGCAGCGCTTACGGGACTTACAATGAGCAGTTCTTC. This sequence encodes CASSAYGTYNEQFF. The full variable domain, in which reference TRBV7-2 and TRBJ2-1 provide the parts outside the CDR3, is GAGVSQSPSNKVTEKGKDVELRCDPISGHTALYWYRQSLGQGLEFLIYFQGNSAPDKSGLPSDRFSAERTGGSVSTLTIQRTQQEDSAVYLCASSAYGTYNEQFFGPGTRLTVL.

The V and J genes are TRBV6-4 and TRBJ1-2; D may be TRBD1 (6 bases). The V end lost 5 bases, the J end lost 1 base, and 17 bases lay between the germline ends. The germline CDR1 and CDR2 sequences are MRHNA and SNTAGT. This CDR3 has 16 amino acids. CDR3 nucleotide sequence: TGTGCCAGCAGTTCCGTGGCAGGGGCCGGTAACTATGGCTACACCTTC. Its protein is CASSSVAGAGNYGYTF.

CDR3 residues: CASSLGGWGTEAFF. In DNA form, the CDR3 reads TGTGCCAGCAGTTTAGGGGGCTGGGGCACTGAAGCTTTCTTT. The chain joins TRBV27 to TRBJ1-1, with D possibly TRBD1 on 6 matching bases. Trimming stripped 2 bases from V and 4 bases from J, with 11 bases between. The CDR3 covers 14 residues. From germline, CDR1 is MNHEY and CDR2 SMNVEV (reference sequence).

V and J are TRBV5-4 and TRBJ2-7; TRBD1 matches at 7 bases. The CDR3 length is 14 residues. V lost 0 bases, J lost 5 bases, and 5 bases stayed unmatched. CDR1 is SGHNT, CDR2 YYREEE, per germline (reference sequence). The CDR3 DNA sequence: TGTGCCAGCAGCTTGGGACAGGGAACCGACGAGCAGTACTTC. Its translation: CASSLGQGTDEQYF. The entire variable domain, with the rest obtained from reference TRBV5-4 and TRBJ2-7, is as follows: ETGVTQSPTHLIKTRGQQVTLRCSSQSGHNTVSWYQQALGQGPQFIFQYYREEENGRGNFPPRFSGLQFPNYSSELNVNALELDDSALYLCASSLGQGTDEQYFGPGTRLTVT.

The V and J genes are TRBV9 and TRBJ1-2; 7 bases are shared with TRBD1. The CDR3 has 16 amino acids. In germline, CDR1 is SGDLS, CDR2 YYNGEE. Unmatched junction bases numbered 9, after V lost 0 bases and J lost 4 bases. CDR3 DNA sequence: TGTGCCAGCAGCGTAGACCCGGACAGGTCGGGCTATGGCTACACCTTC. Amino acids: CASSVDPDRSGYGYTF.

The sample holds a few counts of this clone. J is TRBJ1-1 and V is TRBV30, with unresolved D. This CDR3 contains 11 residues. CDR1 is GTSNPN and CDR2 is SVGIG in the germline V gene (reference sequence). V was trimmed by 3 bases and J by 11 bases, leaving 13 bases between them. CDR3 protein: CAWREAGSAFF. The CDR3 DNA follows: TGTGCCTGGAGAGAGGCGGGGTCGGCTTTCTTT.